The T cell receptor beta chain described here comes from a study of cytomegalovirus exposure and HLA in healthy donors. Study conclusions and caveats: An apparent linkage of common viral pathogens to several of the most significant clusters emerged in a later analysis. Under in vitro conditions, a few CMV-associated chains were confirmed as specific for CMV antigens. The authors excluded some V segments, including TRBV6-2 and TRBV6-3, as indistinguishable.

Notes on this clone: Its cognate antigen is unknown.

In germline, CDR1 is SGDLS, CDR2 YYNGEE. V was trimmed by 2 bases and J by 1 base, leaving 17 bases between them. The CDR3 consists of 17 residues. A multiplex PCR was run with 60 Vbeta primers and 13 Jbeta primers. The repertoire was sequenced with immunoSEQ multiplex PCR; TCRdb's copy has only in-frame clones and lacks some. Of about 140,000 clones in the sample, approximately 80% were seen once. The sample was PBMCs. This receptor was obtained from a woman aged 50 to 60 in good health and CMV-seronegative. The chain is built from TRBV9 and TRBJ2-3; tentative D call: TRBD2 (6 bases). The CDR3 region is CASSVARGGMGTDTQYF. CDR3 DNA: TGTGCCAGCAGCGTTGCGAGAGGAGGGATGGGCACAGATACGCAGTATTTT.